This is a list of T cell receptor beta chains from one sample in a study of shared clonotypes between healthy human individuals. Method: immunoSEQ multiplex PCR; TCRdb's copy keeps in-frame clones and lacks some. Of around 1,900,000 clones in the sample, just over 90% were seen once. The sequencing input was naive CD8+ T cells from PBMCs. The receptors were sampled from a young man in good health. Some clones in this sample may be carry-over from other donors' samples. Each CDR3 is given with its conserved first and last residue. The order of the fields is J gene, D gene, V gene, clone size, CDR3 protein, CDR3 DNA. The D gene is left open where the match is weak. The listing skips clone size in some rows; elsewhere it reads once, few, many or a size class.

>TRBJ1-1|.|TRBV5-4|.
CASSHRDTKAPNTEAFF
TGTGCCAGCAGCCATCGGGACACCAAGGCCCCGAACACTGAAGCTTTCTTT
>TRBJ2-1|.|TRBV7-9|.
CASSLSRSHEQFF
TGTGCCAGCAGCTTAAGTCGTAGCCATGAGCAGTTCTTC
>TRBJ2-5|.|TRBV11-2|.
CASSPGEAIQETQYF
TGTGCCAGCAGCCCAGGTGAAGCCATCCAAGAGACCCAGTACTTC
>TRBJ2-7|TRBD1|TRBV13|.
CASSLERTGTSYEQYF
TGTGCCAGCAGCTTAGAGCGGACAGGCACTTCTTACGAGCAGTACTTC
>TRBJ1-4|.|TRBV7-9|once
CASSSGGEGRDREKLFF
TGTGCCAGCAGCTCCGGGGGGGAGGGACGAGACAGAGAAAAACTGTTTTTT
>TRBJ2-7|.|TRBV9|.
CASTPSRDLTYEQYF
TGTGCCAGCACCCCATCCCGGGACCTCACCTACGAGCAGTACTTC
>TRBJ2-2|.|TRBV5-4|.
CASSSRPGGELFF
TGTGCCAGCAGCTCCAGACCGGGGGGGGAGCTGTTTTTT
>TRBJ2-3|TRBD1|TRBV10-2|.
CASSPISDRGLEDTQYF
TGCGCCAGCAGTCCTATCTCGGACAGGGGGTTGGAGGATACGCAGTATTTT
>TRBJ2-4|.|TRBV5-4|.
CASSLDNSGLAKNIQYF
TGTGCCAGCAGTTTAGATAATAGCGGACTAGCCAAAAACATTCAGTACTTC
>TRBJ2-1|TRBD2|TRBV23-1|.
CASMGGRLVNEQFF
TGCGCCAGCATGGGCGGGAGGCTAGTAAATGAGCAGTTCTTC
>TRBJ1-1|.|TRBV27|.
CASSLIGEAGTEAFF
TGTGCCAGCAGTTTAATAGGGGAGGCGGGCACTGAAGCTTTCTTT